This TCR beta chain emerged from a study of T-cell memory formation after mild COVID-19. TCRdb re-derived calls from the 5' RACE reads in MiXCR, one entry per CDR3 protein. The sample includes under 400,000 distinct CDR3 sequences, 20% to 25% of them seen just once. Study-wide findings and caveats: Clones that got smaller from day 15 to 85 had even CD4/CD8, while clones growing later tipped toward CD4+. Among contracting clones, CD4+ were mainly CM/EM and CD8+ enriched in EMRA.

Notes on this clonotype: Its antigen is unidentified.

Germline-derived CDR1 and CDR2 are SGHNT and YENEEA. Trimming took off 3 bases at V and 7 bases at J, with 10 bases between the two ends. The CDR3 is made up of 13 amino acids. What was sequenced was PBMCs or a T cell subset sorted from them (not recorded which). This receptor was taken from an adult woman who had mild COVID-19 (a few samples of this study predate the infection). Cell type and time point are not known. The chain combines TRBV11-3 with TRBJ1-5; D may be TRBD1 (5 bases). The chain's CDR3 is CASSFGEGQPQHF. CDR3 nucleotide sequence: TGTGCCAGCAGCTTTGGAGAGGGGCAGCCCCAGCATTTT.